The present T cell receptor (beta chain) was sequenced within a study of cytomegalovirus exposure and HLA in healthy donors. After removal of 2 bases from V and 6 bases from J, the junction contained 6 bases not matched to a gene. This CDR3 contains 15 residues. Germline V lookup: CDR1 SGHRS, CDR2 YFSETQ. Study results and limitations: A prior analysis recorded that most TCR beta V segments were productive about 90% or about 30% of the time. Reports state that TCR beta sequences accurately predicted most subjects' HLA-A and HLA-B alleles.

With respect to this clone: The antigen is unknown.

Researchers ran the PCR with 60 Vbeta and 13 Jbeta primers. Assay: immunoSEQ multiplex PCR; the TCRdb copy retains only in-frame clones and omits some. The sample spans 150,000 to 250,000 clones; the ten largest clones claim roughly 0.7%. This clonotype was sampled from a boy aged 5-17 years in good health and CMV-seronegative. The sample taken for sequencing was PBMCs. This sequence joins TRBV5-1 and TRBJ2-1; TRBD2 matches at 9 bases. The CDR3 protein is CASSLSAGGLNEQFF. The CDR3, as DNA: TGCGCCAGCAGCTTAAGTGCGGGGGGGCTCAATGAGCAGTTCTTC. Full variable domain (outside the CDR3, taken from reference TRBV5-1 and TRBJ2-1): KAGVTQTPRYLIKTRGQQVTLSCSPISGHRSVSWYQQTPGQGLQFLFEYFSETQRNKGNFPGRFSGRQFSNSRSEMNVSTLELGDSALYLCASSLSAGGLNEQFFGPGTRLTVL.